This T cell receptor (beta chain) appears in the sequencing data of a study of blood T cell repertoires in COVID-19. Whole-study context: Sample material is recorded as cDNA or gDNA derived from T cells, B-cell-depleted T cells, or PBMCs.

Some clones are missing from TCRdb's copy, which holds only in-frame ones; the method was immunoSEQ multiplex PCR. The table lists over 250,000 clones, about 91% of them singletons. CDR1 and CDR2 (germline): MGHDK, SYGVNS. The CDR3 consists of 16 residues. V was pared by 1 base and J by 4 bases, with 5 bases of the junction left unmatched. The sample taken for sequencing was peripheral blood. This TCR derives from a person in their late teens or twenties with COVID-19, enrolled during active disease. V gene TRBV25-1 combines with J gene TRBJ2-2, with 8 bases fitting TRBD2. The CDR3 DNA follows: TGTGCCAGCAGTGAATCTTCCGGGACTAGCACCGGGGAGCTGTTTTTT. Translation: CASSESSGTSTGELFF.